A single sample gave rise to the 30 T cell receptor beta chains below, sequenced in a study of molecular identifiers for immune sequencing clone quantification. Each CDR3 protein gets one entry after TCRdb re-called the PCR reads with MiXCR. Of about 630,000 distinct CDR3 sequences in the sample, 25% were seen once. Sequenced material: naive CD8+ T cells from blood, with Jurkat cell RNA spiked in. Subset of the sample: FACS-sorted CD8+CD4-CCR7+CD45RA+ naive T cells. Every receptor here comes from a human donor in good health. Some libraries in this study had Jurkat cell RNA spiked in.

This clonotype appeared a few times. CDR3 nucleotides: TGCAGCGTTGAAGGGCAGCCAAAAAACCACAATGAGCAGTTCTTC. Its protein is CSVEGQPKNHNEQFF. V and J are TRBV29-1 and TRBJ2-1; no reliable D call. CDR1 and CDR2 from the germline V gene are SQVTM and ANQGSEA. V was trimmed by 1 base and J by 5 bases, leaving 15 bases between them. The CDR3 covers 15 residues.

The chain uses TRBV6-5 and TRBJ1-2; D unclear. The germline V gene encodes CDR1 MNHEY and CDR2 SVGAGI. The length of the CDR3 is 14 residues. V was trimmed by 2 bases and J by 8 bases, leaving 15 bases between them. CDR3 DNA: TGTGCCAGCAGTTACGGAGCCGGCGTAAGGGGCTACACCTTC. It specifies CASSYGAGVRGYTF.

In regard to this clonotype: One end of the junction varies from germline; a read error may be responsible. This CDR3 is CVSSGTAYGYTF. CDR3 nucleotides: TGTGTCAGCAGCGGGACAGCCTATGGCTACACCTTC. This chain joins TRBV12-3 or TRBV12-4 and TRBJ1-2, with 7 bases identical to TRBD1. The CDR3 has 12 residues.

This clonotype was observed a few times. A read error may explain this, as a much larger clone is one base away. This sequence joins TRBV25-1 and TRBJ1-1, with D possibly matching TRBD1 (6 bases). The V end was cut by 4 bases, the J end by 5 bases, with 14 bases between. From germline, CDR1 is MGHDK and CDR2 SYGVNS. This CDR3 comprises 14 residues. The CDR3 loop reads CASSVRGAGTEAFF. CDR3 bases: TGTGCCAGCAGTGTACGGGGGGCTGGGACTGAAGCTTTCTTT. Full variable domain (outside the CDR3, taken from reference TRBV25-1 and TRBJ1-1): EADIYQTPRYLVIGTGKKITLECSQTMGHDKMYWYQQDPGMELHLIHYSYGVNSTEKGDLSSESTVSRIRTEHFPLTLESARPSHTSQYLCASSVRGAGTEAFFGQGTRLTVV.

Concerning this clonotype: This may be a read error, as it is one base from a much larger clone. The rearrangement joins TRBV4-1 to TRBJ2-2; the D gene could be TRBD1 or TRBD2 (5 bases each). Germline CDR1 and CDR2: MGHRA and YSYEKL. The V end lost 3 bases, the J end lost 1 base, and 9 bases lay between the germline ends. The CDR3 sequence is 15 residues long. CDR3 region: CASSHYGGNTGELFF. The CDR3 coding sequence is TGCGCCAGCAGCCATTATGGGGGGAACACCGGGGAGCTGTTTTTT.

This clonotype occurred a few times. The gene calls are TRBV19 and TRBJ2-5, with 9 nucleotides matching TRBD1. The CDR3 length is 15 residues. V shed 3 bases and J 3 bases; nucleotides not matched to a gene: 5. In germline, CDR1 is LNHDA, CDR2 SQIVND (reference sequence). CDR3 loop: CASSIHRTGEETQYF. The CDR3 nucleotides are TGTGCCAGTAGTATTCACCGGACAGGGGAAGAGACCCAGTACTTC.

This clonotype has at least ten counts. This chain links TRBV13 with TRBJ1-4; no reliable D call. This CDR3 comprises 14 residues. Germline loops: CDR1 PRHDT, CDR2 FYEKMQ (reference sequence). V was pared by 6 bases and J by 5 bases, with 13 bases between. The CDR3 region has the DNA TGTGCCAGCAGAAACCGGGGAAACAATGAAAAACTGTTTTTT. Its translation: CASRNRGNNEKLFF.

This chain links TRBV5-1 with TRBJ2-7; TRBD2 matches 10 bases. In germline, CDR1 is SGHRS, CDR2 YFSETQ. The CDR3 totals 14 residues. Trimming cost V 7 bases and J 2 bases; bases outside gene matches: 6. CDR3 residues: CASQTSGATYEQYF. Written as DNA, the CDR3 is TGCGCCAGCCAAACTAGCGGGGCCACCTACGAGCAGTACTTC.

Note on this clonotype: A read error may explain this, as a much larger clone is one base away. The V and J genes are TRBV12-3 or TRBV12-4 and TRBJ2-5; 13 bases fit TRBD2. The CDR3 covers 15 residues. The CDR3, as DNA: TGTGCCAGCACTACTAGCGGGGGGGCCAGGGAGACCGAGTACTTC. As protein: CASTTSGGARETEYF.

This clonotype was recorded a few times. The chain combines TRBV19 with TRBJ2-7; 7 bases are shared with TRBD2. The length of the CDR3 is 15 residues. Per the germline V gene, CDR1 is LNHDA and CDR2 is SQIVND (reference sequence). J was trimmed by 5 bases and V by 5 bases; bases with no gene match: 12. CDR3 protein: CASSPSSGGADEQYF. CDR3 in DNA: TGTGCCAGTAGTCCGAGTTCGGGGGGAGCGGACGAGCAGTACTTC.

This clonotype was seen more than once but under ten times. V is TRBV9 and J is TRBJ2-5, with a tentative D call TRBD2 (6 bases). The V gene's germline CDR1 is SGDLS and CDR2 YYNGEE. CDR3 size: 15 residues. The ends were cut back, 0 bases at V and 2 bases at J, with 11 bases in the middle. CDR3 coding DNA: TGTGCCAGCAGCGTAGGTGGGACTCCGCAAGAGACCCAGTACTTC. This encodes CASSVGGTPQETQYF. Together with reference TRBV9 and TRBJ2-5, the CDR3 gives the full variable domain: DSGVTQTPKHLITATGQRVTLRCSPRSGDLSVYWYQQSLDQGLQFLIQYYNGEERAKGNILERFSAQQFPDLHSELNLSSLELGDSALYFCASSVGGTPQETQYFGPGTRLLVL.

This clonotype was observed at least ten times. V gene TRBV6-1 combines with J gene TRBJ2-7; TRBD1 might be the D (5 bases). The germline gives CDR1 MNHNS, CDR2 SASEGT. This CDR3 is 15 amino acids long. V was pared by 2 bases and J by 3 bases, with 14 bases between. CDR3 residues: CASSERSRVYYEQYF. Written as DNA, the CDR3 is TGTGCCAGCAGTGAACGTTCCAGGGTCTACTACGAGCAGTACTTC.

This clonotype has more than one count but fewer than ten. The chain couples TRBV9 to TRBJ2-7; D is possibly TRBD2 (5 bases). CDR3 size: 15 residues. Trimming took 0 bases from V and 0 from J, leaving 10 bases between them. Germline loops: CDR1 SGDLS, CDR2 YYNGEE. CDR3 sequence (DNA): TGTGCCAGCAGCGTAGCGGGCGGGTCCTCCTACGAGCAGTACTTC. As protein: CASSVAGGSSYEQYF. The entire variable domain, with the rest obtained from reference TRBV9 and TRBJ2-7, is as follows: DSGVTQTPKHLITATGQRVTLRCSPRSGDLSVYWYQQSLDQGLQFLIQYYNGEERAKGNILERFSAQQFPDLHSELNLSSLELGDSALYFCASSVAGGSSYEQYFGPGTRLTVT.

This clonotype was picked up many times. The rearrangement joins TRBV4-1 to TRBJ2-7; TRBD1 aligns across 8 bases. Germline-derived CDR1 and CDR2 are MGHRA and YSYEKL. With 3 bases clipped from V and 4 bases from J, the junction kept 11 bases outside the gene matches. The CDR3 covers 16 residues. This chain's CDR3 is CASSQDRAGEEYEQYF. CDR3 nucleotide sequence: TGCGCCAGCAGCCAGGACAGGGCAGGGGAGGAGTACGAGCAGTACTTC.

Worth noting for this clonotype: This could be a read error, since a much larger clone is one nucleotide away. The CDR3 end shows no conserved phenylalanine or tryptophan, and so a read error is likely. This chain uses TRBV5-3 with TRBJ2-3, with D maybe TRBD2 (6 bases). TRBV5-3 is noted as an ORF with a role that remains uncertain. CDR3 length: 15 residues. The CDR3 bases are TGTGCCAGCAGCTCCCAACTAGCATTCACAGATACGCAGTATCTT. This encodes CASSSQLAFTDTQYL.

This clonotype appeared many times. The rearrangement joins TRBV9 to TRBJ1-6; D is ambiguous. Germline assignment: CDR1 SGDLS and CDR2 YYNGEE. Between the trimmed V and J ends, which lost 3 bases and 1 base, there was a span of 5 bases. CDR3 length: 14 amino acids. The CDR3, as DNA: TGTGCCAGCAGCGAGGGTTCCTATAATTCACCCCTCCACTTT. It yields the protein CASSEGSYNSPLHF.

This chain links TRBV4-1 with TRBJ1-2; D possibly corresponds to TRBD1 (6 bases). Germline-derived CDR1 and CDR2 are MGHRA and YSYEKL. This CDR3 has 15 residues. Trimming cost V 3 bases and J 8 bases, with 19 bases left between them. The CDR3 sequence: CASSQNFLQGGGYTF. CDR3 nucleotide sequence: TGCGCCAGCAGCCAGAACTTTTTACAGGGCGGAGGCTACACCTTC.

The chain combines TRBV2 with TRBJ1-1; D ambiguous. CDR1 and CDR2 (germline): SNHLY, FYNNEI. The V gene lost 10 bases and the J gene lost 1 base, with 10 bases spanning the gap. This CDR3 has 12 residues. The CDR3 coding sequence is TGTGCCATCCGGACGGGGAACACTGAAGCTTTCTTT. Translation: CAIRTGNTEAFF.

A note on this clonotype: In this CDR3 the conserved last residue, phenylalanine or tryptophan, is missing, so a read error is likely. The chain combines TRBV27 with TRBJ2-1; no reliable D call. Germline values: CDR1 MNHEY, CDR2 SMNVEV (reference sequence). The CDR3 is made up of 17 amino acids. The ends were cut back, 4 bases at V and 0 bases at J, with 16 bases in the middle. The CDR3 DNA is TGTGCCAGCAGTTCCCTGATCGGCGACCCCTCCTACAATGAGCAGTTCTCC. It yields the protein CASSSLIGDPSYNEQFS.

The chain employs TRBV7-9 and TRBJ1-2; maybe TRBD1 (6 bases). Germline CDR1 SEHNR, CDR2 FQNEAQ (reference sequence). The CDR3 consists of 14 residues. V gave up 4 bases and J gave up 2 bases, with 11 bases separating them. The CDR3 here is CASSYRESNYGYTF. CDR3 DNA sequence: TGTGCCAGCAGCTACAGGGAGTCGAACTATGGCTACACCTTC.

This clonotype was detected many times. V and J are TRBV7-2 and TRBJ2-5; TRBD1 is a possible D gene (5 bases). Trimming took 6 bases from V and 0 from J, leaving 11 bases between them. This CDR3 is built from 14 residues. CDR1 is SGHTA and CDR2 is FQGNSA in the germline V gene. The DNA of the CDR3 is TGTGCCAGCAGGGACGGACACGACCAAGAGACCCAGTACTTC. Translation gives CASRDGHDQETQYF.

This chain joins TRBV27 and TRBJ2-5, with 9 bases matching TRBD1. V dropped 2 bases and J dropped 1; count of bases not matched to a gene: 5. Germline V gives CDR1 MNHEY, CDR2 SMNVEV (reference sequence). The CDR3 runs to 16 residues. The CDR3 loop is CASSLTGTGIQETQYF. The CDR3 DNA reads TGTGCCAGCAGTTTAACTGGGACAGGGATCCAAGAGACCCAGTACTTC.

This clonotype was detected only a few times. The chain couples TRBV25-1 to TRBJ1-2; D is uncertain. CDR1 and CDR2 from the germline V gene are MGHDK and SYGVNS. V dropped 7 bases and J dropped 4 bases, with 7 bases sitting between them. CDR3 length: 11 residues. CDR3 region: CASKLGYGYTF. DNA of the CDR3: TGTGCCAGCAAGTTGGGCTATGGCTACACCTTC.

This clonotype has a count of ten or more. This chain joins TRBV29-1 and TRBJ2-7, with D possibly TRBD1 on 5 matching bases. This CDR3 has 12 residues. V was pared by 6 bases and J by 0 bases, with 9 bases between. The V gene's germline CDR1 is SQVTM and CDR2 ANQGSEA. The CDR3 reads CSVSDSSYEQYF. The CDR3 nucleotides read TGCAGCGTCTCTGACAGCTCCTACGAGCAGTACTTC.

This clonotype was seen many times. V and J are TRBV7-8 and TRBJ1-1; possibly TRBD1 for D (5 bases). V lost 0 bases, J lost 5 bases, and 16 bases lay in between. The CDR3 length is 16 residues. The germline gives CDR1 SGHVS, CDR2 FQNEAQ. Here the CDR3 reads CASSLALRRAETEAFF. CDR3 nucleotide sequence: TGTGCCAGCAGCTTAGCGCTACGCAGGGCAGAGACTGAAGCTTTCTTT.

This clonotype was seen many times. The chain employs TRBV28 and TRBJ2-2; D remains ambiguous. V was cut by 5 bases and J by 3 bases, with 13 bases left in between. Germline lookup yields CDR1 MDHEN and CDR2 SYDVKM. The CDR3 extends over 15 amino acids. In nucleotides, the CDR3 is TGTGCCAGCAGTCTGGGGTATCCTGACACCGGGGAGCTGTTTTTT. Translated: CASSLGYPDTGELFF.

V usage is TRBV11-2 and J usage is TRBJ2-1; 9 bases align to TRBD2. CDR3 length: 16 residues. V lost 5 bases and J lost 7; bases outside the gene matches: 12. Per the germline V gene, CDR1 is SGHAT and CDR2 is FQNNGV. DNA of the CDR3: TGTGCCAGCAGCCAAATTGGGGTAGCGGGGGTGAATGAGCAGTTCTTC. Translated: CASSQIGVAGVNEQFF.

This clonotype was detected many times. The CDR3 reads CASSLSPRRSYNEQFF. In DNA form, the CDR3 reads TGTGCCAGCAGTTTAAGCCCGCGAAGGTCCTACAATGAGCAGTTCTTC. The chain recombines TRBV28 with TRBJ2-1; D ambiguous. Germline V gene sequence: CDR1 MDHEN, CDR2 SYDVKM. Deletions cut 2 bases from V and 1 base from J, with 12 bases between. The CDR3 totals 16 residues. The variable domain in full, completed from reference TRBV28 and TRBJ2-1, reads DVKVTQSSRYLVKRTGEKVFLECVQDMDHENMFWYRQDPGLGLRLIYFSYDVKMKEKGDIPEGYSVSREKKERFSLILESASTNQTSMYLCASSLSPRRSYNEQFFGPGTRLTVL.

Note on this clonotype: The junction departs from germline at one end; a sequencing error may be responsible. The chain links TRBV15 to TRBJ2-1, with D perhaps matching TRBD1 (5 bases). CDR1 is LNHNV, CDR2 YYDKDF, per germline (reference sequence). The CDR3 contains 15 residues. The CDR3: CASSRRTPIVDEQFF. CDR3 DNA sequence: TGTGCCTCCAGCAGGCGGACACCCATTGTGGATGAGCAGTTCTTC.

The chain has TRBV4-3 and TRBJ2-1, with no clear D. Trimming shortened V by 1 base and J by 9 bases, and 22 bases separated the two germline ends. Germline assignment: CDR1 LGHNA and CDR2 YSLEER. This CDR3 has 17 amino acids. Here the CDR3 reads CASSQAPIRSGDLEQFF. The CDR3 DNA reads TGCGCCAGCAGCCAAGCCCCCATTCGATCCGGCGATCTTGAGCAGTTCTTC.